Following are 5 T cell receptor beta chains from one sample sequenced in a study of cytomegalovirus exposure and HLA in healthy donors. Assay: immunoSEQ multiplex PCR; the TCRdb copy retains only in-frame clones and omits some. Seen here are 140,000 or so clones, 80% to 90% observed once, and the top ten hold about 6.7%. Source material: PBMCs. The receptors were gathered from a woman aged 30 to 39 in good health and CMV-seropositive.

The chain is built from TRBV2 and TRBJ2-5; 7 bases agree with TRBD1. The CDR3 extends over 14 amino acids. Germline V lookup: CDR1 SNHLY, CDR2 FYNNEI. V was pared by 6 bases and J by 2 bases, with 6 bases of the junction left unmatched. Here the CDR3 reads CASRTGWGQETQYF. CDR3 DNA sequence: TGTGCCAGCAGGACAGGGTGGGGGCAAGAGACCCAGTACTTC.

The chain combines TRBV6-5 with TRBJ2-2; D not certain. CDR1 is MNHEY, CDR2 SVGAGI, per germline. Trimming took 0 bases from V and 1 from J, leaving 3 bases between them. This CDR3 has 14 residues. CDR3 DNA sequence: TGTGCCAGCAGTTACTCTCGGAACACCGGGGAGCTGTTTTTT. Its translation is CASSYSRNTGELFF.

This rearrangement joins TRBV29-1 to TRBJ2-5, with a weak D call TRBD1 (5 bases). Germline V gene data show CDR1 as SQVTM and CDR2 as ANQGSEA. The CDR3 is 15 amino acids. Trimming took 3 bases from V and 0 from J, leaving 14 bases between them. CDR3 coding DNA: TGCAGCGTTGATAGTGGGGCCGATAACCAAGAGACCCAGTACTTC. Translating it yields CSVDSGADNQETQYF. Full variable domain (missing parts from reference TRBV29-1 and TRBJ2-5): SAVISQKPSRDICQRGTSLTIQCQVDSQVTMMFWYRQQPGQSLTLIATANQGSEATYESGFVIDKFPISRPNLTFSTLTVSNMSPEDSSIYLCSVDSGADNQETQYFGPGTRLLVL.

The chain recombines TRBV5-6 with TRBJ2-1; 9 bases agree with TRBD1. The junction had 1 base not matched to a gene; V was cut back by 2 bases and J by 4 bases. Germline loops: CDR1 SGHDT, CDR2 YYEEEE. CDR3 length equals 14 residues. As DNA, the CDR3 is TGTGCCAGCAGCTTAGGGACAGGGTACAATGAGCAGTTCTTC. This translates into CASSLGTGYNEQFF.

J is TRBJ2-5 and V is TRBV7-2; D uncertain. V gave up 4 bases and J gave up 4 bases, with 10 bases separating them. The CDR3 is made up of 13 amino acids. Germline-derived CDR1 and CDR2 are SGHTA and FQGNSA. DNA for the CDR3: TGTGCCAGCAGCTCTGGGCACGGAGAGACCCAGTACTTC. Its translation: CASSSGHGETQYF.